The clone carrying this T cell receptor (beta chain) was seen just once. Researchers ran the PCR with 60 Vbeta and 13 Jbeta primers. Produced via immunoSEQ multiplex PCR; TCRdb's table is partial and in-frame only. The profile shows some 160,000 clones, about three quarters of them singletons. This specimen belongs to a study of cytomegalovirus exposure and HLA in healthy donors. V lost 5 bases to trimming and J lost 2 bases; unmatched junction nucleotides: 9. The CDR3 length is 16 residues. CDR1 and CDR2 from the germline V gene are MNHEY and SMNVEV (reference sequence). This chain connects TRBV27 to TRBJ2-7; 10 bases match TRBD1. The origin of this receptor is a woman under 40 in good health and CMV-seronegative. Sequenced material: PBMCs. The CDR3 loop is CASSAPGQGYPYEQYF. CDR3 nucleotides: TGTGCCAGCAGTGCTCCGGGACAGGGGTATCCCTACGAGCAGTACTTC.